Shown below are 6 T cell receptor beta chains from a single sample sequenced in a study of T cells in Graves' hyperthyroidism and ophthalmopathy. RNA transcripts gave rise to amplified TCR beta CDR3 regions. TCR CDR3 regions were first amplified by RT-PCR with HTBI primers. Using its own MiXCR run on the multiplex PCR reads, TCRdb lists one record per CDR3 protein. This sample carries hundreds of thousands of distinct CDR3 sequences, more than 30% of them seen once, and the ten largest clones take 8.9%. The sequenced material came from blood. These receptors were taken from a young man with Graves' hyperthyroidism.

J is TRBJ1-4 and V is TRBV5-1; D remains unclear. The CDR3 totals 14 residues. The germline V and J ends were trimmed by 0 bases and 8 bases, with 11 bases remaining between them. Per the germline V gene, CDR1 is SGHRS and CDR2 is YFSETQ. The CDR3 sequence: CASSLDAGYEKLFF. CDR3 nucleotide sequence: TGCGCCAGCAGCTTGGATGCGGGGTACGAAAAACTGTTTTTT.

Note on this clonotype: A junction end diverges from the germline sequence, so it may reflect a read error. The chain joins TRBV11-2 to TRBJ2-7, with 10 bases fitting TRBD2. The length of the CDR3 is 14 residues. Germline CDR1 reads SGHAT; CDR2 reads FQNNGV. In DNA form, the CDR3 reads TGTGTCAGCAGCCCCCGACTAGCGGGCTACGAGCAGTACTTC. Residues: CVSSPRLAGYEQYF.

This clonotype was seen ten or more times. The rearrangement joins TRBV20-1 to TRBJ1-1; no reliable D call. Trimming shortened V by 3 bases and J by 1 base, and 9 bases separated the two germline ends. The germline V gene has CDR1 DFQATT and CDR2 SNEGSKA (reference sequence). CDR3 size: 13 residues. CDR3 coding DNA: TGCAGTGCTAGTATCGGTCAGAACACTGAAGCTTTCTTT. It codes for CSASIGQNTEAFF.

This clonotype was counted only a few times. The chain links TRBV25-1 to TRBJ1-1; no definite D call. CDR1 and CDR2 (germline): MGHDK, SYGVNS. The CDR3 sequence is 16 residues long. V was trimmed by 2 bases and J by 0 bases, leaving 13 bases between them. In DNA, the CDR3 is TGTGCCAGCAGTGAAGCTCCACAGATCTTGAACACTGAAGCTTTCTTT. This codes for CASSEAPQILNTEAFF.

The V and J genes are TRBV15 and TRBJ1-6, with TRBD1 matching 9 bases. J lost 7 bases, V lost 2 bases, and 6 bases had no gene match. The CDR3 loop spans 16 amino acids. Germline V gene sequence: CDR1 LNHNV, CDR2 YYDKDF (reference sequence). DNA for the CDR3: TGTGCCACCAGCAGAAGCCGGGACAGGGTGAATTCACCCCTCCACTTT. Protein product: CATSRSRDRVNSPLHF.

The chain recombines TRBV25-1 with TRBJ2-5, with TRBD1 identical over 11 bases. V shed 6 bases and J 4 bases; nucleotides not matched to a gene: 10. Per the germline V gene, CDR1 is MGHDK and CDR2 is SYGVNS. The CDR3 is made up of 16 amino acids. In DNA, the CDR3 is TGTGCCAGCAGCGTACCGGGACAGGGGGTTTTAGAGACCCAGTACTTC. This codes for CASSVPGQGVLETQYF.